This T cell receptor (beta chain) was identified during a study of blood T cell repertoires in COVID-19. Overall study: Sites in the United States, Italy and Spain provided acute and convalescent COVID-19 samples. Sources were T cells, B-cell-depleted T cells, or PBMCs; the material itself was cDNA or gDNA.

Original processing notes: Using reference gene primer amplification, nucleated cell counts were estimated. Sequenced by immunoSEQ multiplex PCR; TCRdb stores in-frame clones only, minus some. The DNA gave D and trimming, while V, J and clone size come from that table. The data show about 44,000 clones, approximately 79% seen once. The CDR3 sequence is 13 residues long. Germline V lookup: CDR1 SGHTA, CDR2 FQGNSA. V was trimmed by 5 bases and J by 2 bases, leaving 8 bases between them. Input material: peripheral blood. The chain links TRBV7-2 to TRBJ2-3; D perhaps matches TRBD1 (6 bases). The clonotype comes from a human donor in a cohort sampled during active COVID-19. The CDR3 loop reads CASSRQDTDTQYF. The CDR3 coding sequence is TGTGCCAGCAGCCGACAGGACACAGATACGCAGTATTTT. Using reference TRBV7-2 and TRBJ2-3 for the parts outside the CDR3, the full variable domain is GAGVSQSPSNKVTEKGKDVELRCDPISGHTALYWYRQSLGQGLEFLIYFQGNSAPDKSGLPSDRFSAERTGGSVSTLTIQRTQQEDSAVYLCASSRQDTDTQYFGPGTRLTVL.